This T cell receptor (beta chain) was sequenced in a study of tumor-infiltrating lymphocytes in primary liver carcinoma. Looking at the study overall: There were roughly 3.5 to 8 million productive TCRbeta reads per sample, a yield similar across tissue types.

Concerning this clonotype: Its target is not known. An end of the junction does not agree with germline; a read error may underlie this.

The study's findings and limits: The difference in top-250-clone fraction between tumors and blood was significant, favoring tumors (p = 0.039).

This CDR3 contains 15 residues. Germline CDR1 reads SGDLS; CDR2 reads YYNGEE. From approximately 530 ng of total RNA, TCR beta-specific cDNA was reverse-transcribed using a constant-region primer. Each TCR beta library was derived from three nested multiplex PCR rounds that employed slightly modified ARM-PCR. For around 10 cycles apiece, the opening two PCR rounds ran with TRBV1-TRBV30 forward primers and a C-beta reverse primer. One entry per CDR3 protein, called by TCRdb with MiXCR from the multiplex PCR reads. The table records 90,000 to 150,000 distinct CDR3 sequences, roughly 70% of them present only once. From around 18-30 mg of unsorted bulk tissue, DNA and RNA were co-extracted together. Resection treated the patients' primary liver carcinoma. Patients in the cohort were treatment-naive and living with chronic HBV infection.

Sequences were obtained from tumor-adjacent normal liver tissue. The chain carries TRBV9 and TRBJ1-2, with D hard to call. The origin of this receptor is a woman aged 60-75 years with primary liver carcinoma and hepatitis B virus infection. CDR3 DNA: TGTACCAGCAGCGTAGGAGGCCGATCTAACTATGGCTACACCTTC. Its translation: CTSSVGGRSNYGYTF.